These T cell receptor beta chains were read from a single sample in a study of cytomegalovirus exposure and HLA in healthy donors. Produced via immunoSEQ multiplex PCR; TCRdb's table is partial and in-frame only. The sample lists under 200,000 clones, about 79% occurring once. The material sequenced was PBMCs. Every receptor here comes from a man aged 50-60 years in good health and CMV-seropositive. CDR3s include the opening cysteine and the closing phenylalanine or tryptophan. A D gene is named only where the DNA matches it firmly. Part of the rows lack a size; the others show once, few, many or a class for expanded clones.

j_call	clone_size	v_call	d_call	cdr3_aa	cdr3_nt
TRBJ2-1	-	TRBV6-1	-	CASRAYNEQFF	TGTGCCAGCAGGGCTTACAATGAGCAGTTCTTC
TRBJ2-1	-	TRBV9	-	CASGRRVRGGDEQFF	TGTGCCAGCGGGAGGAGGGTAAGGGGCGGCGATGAGCAGTTCTTC
TRBJ2-7	-	TRBV11-2	-	CASSPDRVLYEQYF	TGTGCCAGCAGCCCGGACAGAGTCCTATACGAGCAGTACTTC
TRBJ1-2	-	TRBV15	-	CATSRDDTDAGYTF	TGTGCCACCAGCAGAGACGACACCGACGCTGGCTACACCTTC
TRBJ1-2	-	TRBV6-1	TRBD1	CASSRDSRHYTF	TGTGCCAGCAGTCGGGACAGCCGTCACTACACCTTC
TRBJ2-2	-	TRBV4-1	TRBD1	CASSHYPGTVTGELFF	TGCGCCAGCAGCCATTACCCCGGGACAGTTACCGGGGAGCTGTTTTTT
TRBJ1-4	-	TRBV6-1	TRBD1	CASSVTGFNEKLFF	TGTGCCAGCAGTGTGACAGGGTTTAATGAAAAACTGTTTTTT
TRBJ2-5	-	TRBV7-9	TRBD1	CASSLGISGTGVWETQYF	TGTGCCAGCAGCTTAGGAATTTCCGGGACAGGGGTATGGGAGACCCAGTACTTC
TRBJ2-1	-	TRBV5-1	-	CASSLQGVSYNEQFF	TGCGCCAGCAGCTTGCAAGGGGTCTCCTACAATGAGCAGTTCTTC
TRBJ2-2	-	TRBV7-3	-	CASSLQTANTGELFF	TGTGCCAGCAGCTTACAAACAGCGAACACCGGGGAGCTGTTTTTT
TRBJ1-1	-	TRBV5-4	-	CASTRPGDTEAFF	TGTGCCAGCACGAGGCCGGGGGATACTGAAGCTTTCTTT
TRBJ2-7	-	TRBV6-5	TRBD2	CASSPSGGFAYEQYF	TGTGCCAGCAGTCCGAGCGGGGGATTCGCCTACGAGCAGTACTTC
TRBJ1-5	few	TRBV6-1	-	CASTRQSNQPQHF	TGTGCCAGCACCCGACAGAGCAATCAGCCCCAGCATTTT
TRBJ2-7	-	TRBV6-5	-	CASSRDIPYEQYF	TGTGCCAGCAGTAGGGACATTCCCTACGAGCAGTACTTC
TRBJ2-1	-	TRBV15	-	CATTGALGVDVSYNEQFF	TGTGCCACCACCGGAGCGCTGGGAGTGGATGTGTCCTACAATGAGCAGTTCTTC
TRBJ2-6	-	TRBV7-9	TRBD2	CSSSLALAGAPGANVLTF	TGTTCCAGCAGCTTAGCCTTAGCGGGGGCGCCGGGGGCCAACGTCCTGACTTTC
TRBJ2-5	-	TRBV28	-	CASSLMQNQETQYF	TGTGCCAGCAGTTTAATGCAGAACCAAGAGACCCAGTACTTC
TRBJ2-5	-	TRBV7-6	TRBD1	CASSSRGPLETQYF	TGTGCCAGCAGCTCAAGGGGGCCGTTGGAGACCCAGTACTTC
TRBJ2-7	-	TRBV18	-	CASSPRRGTEQYF	TGTGCCAGCTCACCCAGACGGGGAACCGAGCAGTACTTC
TRBJ1-3	-	TRBV5-8	-	CASSLGHDSGNTTYF	TGTGCCAGCAGCTTGGGGCACGACTCTGGAAACACCACATATTTT
TRBJ2-3	few	TRBV28	TRBD2	CASGLAGSGADTQYF	TGTGCCAGCGGTCTAGCGGGTTCGGGGGCAGATACGCAGTATTTT
TRBJ1-3	-	TRBV6-1	-	CASSELVGAPGNTIYF	TGTGCCAGCAGTGAATTAGTGGGGGCTCCTGGAAACACCATATATTTT
TRBJ1-3	-	TRBV11-2	-	CASSSLRGSGNTIYF	TGTGCCAGCAGCTCACTCAGGGGCTCTGGAAACACCATATATTTT
TRBJ1-6	-	TRBV4-1	-	CASSQEATPRSSPLHF	TGCGCCAGCAGCCAAGAGGCGACTCCACGGAGTTCACCCCTCCACTTT
TRBJ1-5	-	TRBV2	-	CASSERSSAYSNQPQHF	TGTGCCAGCAGTGAAAGGAGCAGCGCTTATAGCAATCAGCCCCAGCATTTT
TRBJ1-2	-	TRBV27	-	CASNGRSGGYTF	TGTGCCAGCAACGGCAGATCGGGAGGCTACACCTTC
TRBJ1-6	once	TRBV9	-	CASSPTSGGSPLHF	TGTGCCAGCAGCCCCACCTCGGGTGGCTCACCCCTCCACTTT
TRBJ1-6	-	TRBV30	-	CAWRPRGGEGPLHF	TGTGCCTGGAGGCCCCGTGGCGGTGAGGGACCCCTCCACTTT
TRBJ2-1	-	TRBV19	TRBD2	CASSIISGSQNEQFF	TGTGCCAGTAGTATAATTAGCGGGTCCCAAAATGAGCAGTTCTTC
TRBJ1-1	-	TRBV28	-	CASSLGQANTEAFF	TGTGCCAGCAGTTTGGGGCAGGCGAACACTGAAGCTTTCTTT
TRBJ1-2	-	TRBV7-7	TRBD1	CASSQDREYTF	TGTGCCAGCAGCCAAGACAGGGAGTACACCTTC
TRBJ2-2	-	TRBV5-1	TRBD1	CASSPGTGNTGELFF	TGCGCCAGCAGCCCCGGGACAGGGAACACCGGGGAGCTGTTTTTT